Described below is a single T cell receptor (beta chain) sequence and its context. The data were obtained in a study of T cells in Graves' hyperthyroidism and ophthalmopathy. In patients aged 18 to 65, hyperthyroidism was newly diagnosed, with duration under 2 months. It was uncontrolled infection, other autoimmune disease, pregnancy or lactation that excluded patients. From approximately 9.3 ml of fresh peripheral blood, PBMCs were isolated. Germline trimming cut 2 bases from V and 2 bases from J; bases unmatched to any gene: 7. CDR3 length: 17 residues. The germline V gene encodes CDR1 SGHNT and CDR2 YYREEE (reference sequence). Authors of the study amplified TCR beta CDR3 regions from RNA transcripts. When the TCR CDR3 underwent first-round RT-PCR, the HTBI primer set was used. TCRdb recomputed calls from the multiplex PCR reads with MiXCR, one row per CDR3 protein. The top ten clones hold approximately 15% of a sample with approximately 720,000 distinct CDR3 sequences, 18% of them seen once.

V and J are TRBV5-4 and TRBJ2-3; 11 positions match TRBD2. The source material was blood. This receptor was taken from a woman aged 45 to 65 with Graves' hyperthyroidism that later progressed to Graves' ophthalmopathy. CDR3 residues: CASSFPSGGPYTDTQYF. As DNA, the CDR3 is TGTGCCAGCAGCTTCCCTAGCGGGGGGCCTTACACAGATACGCAGTATTTT. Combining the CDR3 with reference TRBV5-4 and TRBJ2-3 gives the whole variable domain ETGVTQSPTHLIKTRGQQVTLRCSSQSGHNTVSWYQQALGQGPQFIFQYYREEENGRGNFPPRFSGLQFPNYSSELNVNALELDDSALYLCASSFPSGGPYTDTQYFGPGTRLTVL.